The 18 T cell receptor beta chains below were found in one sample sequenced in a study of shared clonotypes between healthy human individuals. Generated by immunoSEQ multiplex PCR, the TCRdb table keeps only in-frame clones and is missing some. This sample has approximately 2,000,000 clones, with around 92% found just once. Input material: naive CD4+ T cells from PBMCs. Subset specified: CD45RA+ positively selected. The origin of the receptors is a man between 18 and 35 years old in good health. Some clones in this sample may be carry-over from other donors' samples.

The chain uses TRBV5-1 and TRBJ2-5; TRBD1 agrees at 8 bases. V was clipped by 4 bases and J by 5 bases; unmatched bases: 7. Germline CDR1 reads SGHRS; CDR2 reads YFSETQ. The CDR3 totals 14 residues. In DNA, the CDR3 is TGCGCCAGCAGCCCCGGGGCAGGGGGCGAGACCCAGTACTTC. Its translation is CASSPGAGGETQYF.

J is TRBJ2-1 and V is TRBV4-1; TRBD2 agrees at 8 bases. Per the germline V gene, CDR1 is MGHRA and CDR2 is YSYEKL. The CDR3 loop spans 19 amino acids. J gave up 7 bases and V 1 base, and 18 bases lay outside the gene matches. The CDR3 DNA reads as TGCGCCAGCAGCCAAGTCCGTCTTTCGGGAGGGCCAGGTCTGAATGAGCAGTTCTTC. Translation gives CASSQVRLSGGPGLNEQFF.

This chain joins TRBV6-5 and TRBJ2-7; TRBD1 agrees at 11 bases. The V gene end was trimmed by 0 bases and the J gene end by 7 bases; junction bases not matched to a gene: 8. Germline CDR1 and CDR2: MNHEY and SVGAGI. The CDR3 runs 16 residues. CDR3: CASSYSNRDRGIEQYF. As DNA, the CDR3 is TGTGCCAGCAGTTACTCTAACCGGGACAGGGGGATTGAGCAGTACTTC.

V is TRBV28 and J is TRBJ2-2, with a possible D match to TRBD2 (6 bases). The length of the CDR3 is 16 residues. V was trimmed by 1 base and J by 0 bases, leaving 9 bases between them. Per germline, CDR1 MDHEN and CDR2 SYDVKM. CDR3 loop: CASSLLGGPNTGELFF. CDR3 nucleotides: TGTGCCAGCAGTTTATTGGGGGGACCGAACACCGGGGAGCTGTTTTTT. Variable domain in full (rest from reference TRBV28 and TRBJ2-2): DVKVTQSSRYLVKRTGEKVFLECVQDMDHENMFWYRQDPGLGLRLIYFSYDVKMKEKGDIPEGYSVSREKKERFSLILESASTNQTSMYLCASSLLGGPNTGELFFGEGSRLTVL.

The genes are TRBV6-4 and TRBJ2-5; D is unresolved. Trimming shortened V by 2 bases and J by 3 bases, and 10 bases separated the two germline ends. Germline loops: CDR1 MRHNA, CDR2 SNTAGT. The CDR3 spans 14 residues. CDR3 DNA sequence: TGTGCCAGCAGTGACCCTACGATCGAAGAGACCCAGTACTTC. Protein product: CASSDPTIEETQYF.

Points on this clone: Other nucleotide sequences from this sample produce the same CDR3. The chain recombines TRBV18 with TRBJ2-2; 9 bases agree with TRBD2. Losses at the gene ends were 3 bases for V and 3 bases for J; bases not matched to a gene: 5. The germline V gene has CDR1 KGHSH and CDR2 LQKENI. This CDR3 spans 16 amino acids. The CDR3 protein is CASSPRSGRDTGELFF. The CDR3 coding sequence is TGTGCCAGCTCACCTCGTAGCGGGAGAGACACCGGGGAGCTGTTTTTT.

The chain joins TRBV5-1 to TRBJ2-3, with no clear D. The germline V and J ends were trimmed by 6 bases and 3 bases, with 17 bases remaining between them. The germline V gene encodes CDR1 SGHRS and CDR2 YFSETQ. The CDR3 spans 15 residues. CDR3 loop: CASKYMGVGTDTQYF. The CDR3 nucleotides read TGCGCCAGCAAATACATGGGTGTAGGGACAGATACGCAGTATTTT.

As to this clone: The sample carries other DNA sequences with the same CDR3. This chain's CDR3 is CASSAPGTSGYNEQFF. In DNA form, the CDR3 reads TGTGCCAGCAGCGCCCCCGGGACTAGCGGATATAATGAGCAGTTCTTC. The rearrangement links TRBV9 to TRBJ2-1; 11 nucleotides line up with TRBD2. The germline CDR1 and CDR2 sequences are SGDLS and YYNGEE. Trimming at V came to 3 bases and at J to 7 bases, leaving 9 bases not matched to a gene. This CDR3 contains 16 residues.

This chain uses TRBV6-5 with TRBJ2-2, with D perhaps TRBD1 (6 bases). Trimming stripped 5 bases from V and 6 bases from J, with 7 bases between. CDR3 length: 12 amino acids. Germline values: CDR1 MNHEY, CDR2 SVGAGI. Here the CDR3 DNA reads TGTGCCAGCAGTAGGACAGCCGGGGAGCTGTTTTTT. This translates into CASSRTAGELFF.

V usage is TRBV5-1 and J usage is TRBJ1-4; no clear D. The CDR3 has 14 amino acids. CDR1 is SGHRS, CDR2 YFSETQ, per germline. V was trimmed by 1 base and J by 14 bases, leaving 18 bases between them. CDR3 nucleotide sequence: TGCGCCAGCAGCTTGATATCTGCATGGGGTGAGCTGTTTTTT. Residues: CASSLISAWGELFF.

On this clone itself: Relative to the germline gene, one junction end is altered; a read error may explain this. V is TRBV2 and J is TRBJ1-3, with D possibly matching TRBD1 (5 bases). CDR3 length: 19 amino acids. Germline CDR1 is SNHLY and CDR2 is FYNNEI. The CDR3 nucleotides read TGTGCCAGCAAAACAGGAATGATCGGTCCGAATCCAACTGGAATCACCATATATTTT. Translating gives CASKTGMIGPNPTGITIYF.

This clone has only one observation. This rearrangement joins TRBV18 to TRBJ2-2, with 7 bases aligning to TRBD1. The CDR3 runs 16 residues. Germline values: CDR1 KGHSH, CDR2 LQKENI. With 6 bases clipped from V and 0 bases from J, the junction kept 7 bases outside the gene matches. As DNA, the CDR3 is TGTGCCAGCTCCCCCAACAGGGGCGCGAACACCGGGGAGCTGTTTTTT. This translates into CASSPNRGANTGELFF.

This CDR3 is CATSESPGRNTEAFF. For the CDR3, the DNA is TGTGCCACCAGCGAATCCCCCGGGAGGAACACTGAAGCTTTCTTT. V gene TRBV15 combines with J gene TRBJ1-1, with D unclear. Germline CDR1 LNHNV, CDR2 YYDKDF (reference sequence). Trimming stripped 5 bases from V and 1 base from J, with 14 bases between. The CDR3 runs to 15 residues.

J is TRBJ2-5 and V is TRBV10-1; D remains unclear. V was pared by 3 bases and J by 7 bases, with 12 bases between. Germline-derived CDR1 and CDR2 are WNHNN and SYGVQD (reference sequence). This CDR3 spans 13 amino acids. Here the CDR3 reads CASSESGGGTQYF. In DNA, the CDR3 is TGCGCCAGCAGTGAATCGGGCGGTGGGACCCAGTACTTC.

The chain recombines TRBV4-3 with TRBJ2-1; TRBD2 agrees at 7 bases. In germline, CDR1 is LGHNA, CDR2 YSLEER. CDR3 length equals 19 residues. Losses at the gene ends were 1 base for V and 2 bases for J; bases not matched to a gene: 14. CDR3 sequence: CASSQGVPRTGGAYNEQFF. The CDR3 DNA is TGCGCCAGCAGCCAAGGGGTACCCCGGACGGGAGGCGCCTACAATGAGCAGTTCTTC.

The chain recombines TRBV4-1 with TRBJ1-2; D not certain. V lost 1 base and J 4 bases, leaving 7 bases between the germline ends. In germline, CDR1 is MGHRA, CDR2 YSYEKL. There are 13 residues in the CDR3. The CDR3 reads CASSQVDSYGYTF. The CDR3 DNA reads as TGCGCCAGCAGCCAAGTTGATAGCTATGGCTACACCTTC.

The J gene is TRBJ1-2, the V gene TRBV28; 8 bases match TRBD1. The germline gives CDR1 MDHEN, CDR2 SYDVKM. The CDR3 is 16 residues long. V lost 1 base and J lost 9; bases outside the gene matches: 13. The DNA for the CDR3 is TGTGCCAGCAGTTTATTCCAGGGGGCCGAAGTCAGTCGCTACACCTTC. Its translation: CASSLFQGAEVSRYTF.

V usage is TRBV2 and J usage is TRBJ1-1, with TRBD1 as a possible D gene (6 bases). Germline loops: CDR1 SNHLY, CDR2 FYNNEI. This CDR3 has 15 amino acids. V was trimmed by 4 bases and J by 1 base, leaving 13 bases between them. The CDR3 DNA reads TGTGCCAGCAGTGGTACAGGGTCGACGAACACTGAAGCTTTCTTT. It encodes CASSGTGSTNTEAFF. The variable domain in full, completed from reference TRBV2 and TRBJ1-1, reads EPEVTQTPSHQVTQMGQEVILRCVPISNHLYFYWYRQILGQKVEFLVSFYNNEISEKSEIFDDQFSVERPDGSNFTLKIRSTKLEDSAMYFCASSGTGSTNTEAFFGQGTRLTVV.